This is a list of T cell receptor beta chains from one sample in a study of beta chain features in type 1 diabetes. Here immunoSEQ multiplex PCR was the method, and the copy in TCRdb shows in-frame clones only, minus some. The data show around 360,000 clones, roughly an eighth seen once. Sequencing used naive CD4+ T cells from blood. The receptor set was obtained from a woman in her late teens or twenties with type 1 diabetes. CDR3s include the opening cysteine and the closing phenylalanine or tryptophan. Fields, in order: D gene, V gene, clone size, J gene, CDR3 protein, CDR3 DNA. The D gene is left open where the match is weak. Expanded clones are given a class, and other clones once, few, many or no size at all.

D: .; V: TRBV4-3; size: few; J: TRBJ2-7; CDR3: CASSQARGYEQYF; DNA: TGCGCCAGCAGCCAAGCAAGAGGCTACGAGCAGTACTTC
D: .; V: TRBV29-1; size: .; J: TRBJ2-3; CDR3: CSAARTILTDTQYF; DNA: TGCAGCGCTGCACGGACTATTCTCACAGATACGCAGTATTTT
D: TRBD2; V: TRBV6-5; size: few; J: TRBJ2-5; CDR3: CASRLSGGAEETQYF; DNA: TGTGCCAGCCGACTTAGCGGGGGGGCCGAAGAGACCCAGTACTTC
D: TRBD2; V: TRBV15; size: few; J: TRBJ2-5; CDR3: CATSRDYRGGMETQYF; DNA: TGTGCCACCAGCAGAGATTATCGCGGGGGGATGGAGACCCAGTACTTC
D: .; V: TRBV9; size: few; J: TRBJ2-1; CDR3: CASSVADSYNEQFF; DNA: TGTGCCAGCAGCGTCGCAGATTCCTACAATGAGCAGTTCTTC
D: TRBD1; V: TRBV5-4; size: .; J: TRBJ2-3; CDR3: CASSLGGGQWSTDTQYF; DNA: TGTGCCAGCAGCTTGGGAGGGGGACAGTGGAGCACAGATACGCAGTATTTT
D: TRBD2; V: TRBV4-1; size: .; J: TRBJ2-1; CDR3: CASTWRGLAGNEQFF; DNA: TGCGCCAGCACCTGGCGGGGACTAGCGGGGAATGAGCAGTTCTTC
D: TRBD2; V: TRBV10-3; size: few; J: TRBJ2-7; CDR3: CAIDPSGIGEQYF; DNA: TGTGCCATCGATCCTAGCGGGATTGGGGAGCAGTACTTC
D: .; V: TRBV10-3; size: few; J: TRBJ2-5; CDR3: CAISGRDLQETQYF; DNA: TGTGCCATCTCGGGGCGGGACCTCCAAGAGACCCAGTACTTC
D: .; V: TRBV7-3; size: .; J: TRBJ1-3; CDR3: CASSVQGLAGNTIYF; DNA: TGTGCCAGCAGCGTCCAGGGGTTAGCTGGAAACACCATATATTTT
D: TRBD1; V: TRBV9; size: .; J: TRBJ2-3; CDR3: CASSVALDRLTDTQYF; DNA: TGTGCCAGCAGCGTAGCATTGGACAGGCTTACAGATACGCAGTATTTT
D: TRBD2; V: TRBV19; size: .; J: TRBJ2-3; CDR3: CASSRLSSGGTDTQYF; DNA: TGTGCCAGTAGCCGCCTCTCTAGCGGGGGAACAGATACGCAGTATTTT
D: .; V: TRBV18; size: few; J: TRBJ2-3; CDR3: CASSPRPRDTQYF; DNA: TGTGCCAGCTCACCACGGCCCAGAGATACGCAGTATTTT
D: .; V: TRBV11-3; size: .; J: TRBJ2-2; CDR3: CASSPRDTGELFF; DNA: TGTGCCAGCAGCCCTAGAGACACCGGGGAGCTGTTTTTT
D: TRBD2; V: TRBV28; size: few; J: TRBJ2-2; CDR3: CANSRRTSGTGELFF; DNA: TGTGCCAACTCCCGTCGGACTAGCGGGACCGGGGAGCTGTTTTTT
D: TRBD2; V: TRBV9; size: .; J: TRBJ2-1; CDR3: CASSVGPGGVRNEQFF; DNA: TGTGCCAGCAGCGTAGGACCGGGGGGGGTGAGGAATGAGCAGTTCTTC
D: .; V: TRBV11-2; size: .; J: TRBJ2-5; CDR3: CASSLEIRGLDRETQYF; DNA: TGTGCCAGCAGCTTGGAAATACGGGGACTTGACCGAGAGACCCAGTACTTC
D: TRBD2; V: TRBV11-1; size: .; J: TRBJ2-7; CDR3: CASSRGTSDLYEQYF; DNA: TGTGCCAGCAGCCGGGGAACTAGCGACCTCTACGAGCAGTACTTC
D: .; V: TRBV2; size: .; J: TRBJ2-5; CDR3: CASIREWLLVETQYF; DNA: TGTGCCAGCATTCGGGAATGGTTATTAGTAGAGACCCAGTACTTC
D: .; V: TRBV29-1; size: few; J: TRBJ1-1; CDR3: CSVSVRLNTEAFF; DNA: TGCAGCGTTAGTGTCAGGCTGAACACTGAAGCTTTCTTT
D: TRBD1; V: TRBV5-1; size: .; J: TRBJ2-7; CDR3: CASSHGQGYEQYF; DNA: TGCGCCAGCAGCCACGGACAGGGCTACGAGCAGTACTTC
D: .; V: TRBV10-1; size: .; J: TRBJ2-1; CDR3: CASSESWGGRSEQFF; DNA: TGCGCCAGCAGTGAGTCTTGGGGGGGCCGTAGTGAGCAGTTCTTC
D: .; V: TRBV2; size: .; J: TRBJ1-1; CDR3: CAVHGEWNTEAFF; DNA: TGTGCCGTACATGGGGAGTGGAACACTGAAGCTTTCTTT
D: TRBD2; V: TRBV2; size: few; J: TRBJ2-7; CDR3: CASSVTSGAQYEQYF; DNA: TGTGCCAGCAGCGTCACTAGCGGAGCCCAATACGAGCAGTACTTC
D: .; V: TRBV11-3; size: .; J: TRBJ2-1; CDR3: CASSLLAWGSYNEQFF; DNA: TGTGCCAGCAGCTTACTGGCGTGGGGCAGCTACAATGAGCAGTTCTTC
D: .; V: TRBV27; size: .; J: TRBJ1-6; CDR3: CASSNLSRGFSPLHF; DNA: TGTGCCAGCAGCAACCTTTCGCGGGGGTTTTCACCCCTCCACTTT
D: TRBD1; V: TRBV6-6; size: few; J: TRBJ2-7; CDR3: CASVRDRAYEQYF; DNA: TGTGCCAGCGTCCGGGACAGGGCCTACGAGCAGTACTTC
D: .; V: TRBV29-1; size: .; J: TRBJ2-2; CDR3: CSVRNTGELFF; DNA: TGCAGCGTCCGTAACACCGGGGAGCTGTTTTTT
D: TRBD2; V: TRBV6-5; size: few; J: TRBJ2-3; CDR3: CASSYFAGGFTDTQYF; DNA: TGTGCCAGCAGTTACTTCGCGGGGGGTTTCACAGATACGCAGTATTTT
D: .; V: TRBV30; size: few; J: TRBJ2-7; CDR3: CAWSPDRLNEQYF; DNA: TGTGCCTGGAGTCCCGACAGGTTAAACGAGCAGTACTTC
D: .; V: TRBV9; size: few; J: TRBJ1-1; CDR3: CASSADRGTEAFF; DNA: TGTGCCAGCAGCGCTGACAGAGGAACTGAAGCTTTCTTT
D: .; V: TRBV2; size: few; J: TRBJ2-1; CDR3: CASSQQGEQFF; DNA: TGTGCCAGCAGTCAGCAGGGAGAGCAGTTCTTC
D: TRBD2; V: TRBV27; size: .; J: TRBJ2-1; CDR3: CASSFVSGSSYNEQFF; DNA: TGTGCCAGCAGTTTTGTTAGCGGGAGCTCCTACAATGAGCAGTTCTTC
D: TRBD1; V: TRBV7-9; size: .; J: TRBJ1-4; CDR3: CASSLGSRGDEKLFF; DNA: TGTGCCAGCAGCTTAGGAAGCAGGGGGGATGAAAAACTGTTTTTT
D: .; V: TRBV30; size: few; J: TRBJ2-7; CDR3: CAYKGGIPYEQYF; DNA: TGTGCCTACAAAGGCGGGATCCCCTACGAGCAGTACTTC